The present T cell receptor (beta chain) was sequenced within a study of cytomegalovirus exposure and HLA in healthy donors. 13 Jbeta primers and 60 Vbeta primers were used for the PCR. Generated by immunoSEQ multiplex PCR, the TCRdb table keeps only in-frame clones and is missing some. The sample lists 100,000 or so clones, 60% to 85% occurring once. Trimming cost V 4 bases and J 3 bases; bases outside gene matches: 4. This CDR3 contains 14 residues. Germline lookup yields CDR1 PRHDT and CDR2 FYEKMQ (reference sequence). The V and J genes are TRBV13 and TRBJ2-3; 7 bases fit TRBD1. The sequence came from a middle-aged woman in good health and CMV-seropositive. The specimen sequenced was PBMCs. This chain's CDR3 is CASSSTGATDTQYF. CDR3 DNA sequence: TGTGCCAGCAGCTCCACAGGGGCAACAGATACGCAGTATTTT.